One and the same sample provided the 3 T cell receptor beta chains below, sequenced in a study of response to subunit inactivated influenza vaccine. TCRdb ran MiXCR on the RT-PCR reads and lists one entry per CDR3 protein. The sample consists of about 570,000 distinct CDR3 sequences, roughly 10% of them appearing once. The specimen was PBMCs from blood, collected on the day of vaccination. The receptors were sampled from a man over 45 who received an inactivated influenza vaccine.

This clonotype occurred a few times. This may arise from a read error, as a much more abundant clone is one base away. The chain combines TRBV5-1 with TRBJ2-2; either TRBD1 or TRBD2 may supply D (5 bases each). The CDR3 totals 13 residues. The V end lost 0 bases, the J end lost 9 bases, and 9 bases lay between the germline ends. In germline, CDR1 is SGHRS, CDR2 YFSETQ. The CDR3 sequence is CASSLGGTRELFF. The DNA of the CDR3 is TGCGCCAGCAGCTTGGGAGGGACCAGGGAGCTGTTTTTT.

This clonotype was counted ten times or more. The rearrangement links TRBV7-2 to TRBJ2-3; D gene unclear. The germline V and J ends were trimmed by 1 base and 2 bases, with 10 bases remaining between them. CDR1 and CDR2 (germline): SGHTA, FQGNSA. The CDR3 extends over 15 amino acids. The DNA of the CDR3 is TGTGCCAGCAGCTTAGTAGCTGTCTCCACAGATACGCAGTATTTT. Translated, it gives CASSLVAVSTDTQYF.

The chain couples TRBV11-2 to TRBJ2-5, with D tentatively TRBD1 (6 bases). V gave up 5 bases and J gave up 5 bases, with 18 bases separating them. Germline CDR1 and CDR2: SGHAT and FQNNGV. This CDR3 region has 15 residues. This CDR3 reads CASSHPTQGMETQYF. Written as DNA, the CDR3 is TGTGCCAGCAGCCATCCGACGCAGGGGATGGAGACCCAGTACTTC.